The clone carrying this T cell receptor (beta chain) was seen just once. Its target is unknown. The CDR3 spans 11 residues. V dropped 10 bases and J dropped 1 base, with 7 bases sitting between them. CDR1 and CDR2 from the germline V gene are LNHDA and SQIVND (reference sequence). The entry originates in a study of T cell responses to AZD1222 COVID-19 vaccine. Whole-study findings and limits: Without day 14 samples, only post-peak T cell repertoires were studied. A mostly white British donor set with more females was recruited, and clonal diversity was possibly underestimated. Baseline seropositivity occurred in only a handful of AZD1222 recipients.

Clones were read by immunoSEQ multiplex PCR, and TCRdb kept only the in-frame ones, dropping some. There are fewer than 180,000 clones in the sample; 75% to 95% occur only once, and less than 3.5% lies in the top ten. V is TRBV19 and J is TRBJ1-1; D remains unclear. The TCR was taken from an adult who received the AZD1222 COVID-19 vaccine. The sample in question was peripheral blood, obtained 28 days after the second AZD1222 dose. This CDR3 is CATNWNTEAFF. The CDR3 bases are TGTGCCACCAACTGGAACACTGAAGCTTTCTTT.